The present T cell receptor beta chain was sequenced within a study of tumor and adjacent non-tumor tissue in lung cancer. Study outcomes and limitations: Tumor repertoires had a smaller top 100 clone share than normal lung.

Germline V gene sequence: CDR1 SGHAT, CDR2 FQDESV (reference sequence). CDR3 size: 13 residues. The V and J ends lost 4 bases and 6 bases respectively, with 10 bases between them. Three rounds of nested PCR, following a modified ARM-PCR protocol, produced the TCRbeta library. MiXCR, run by TCRdb on the multiplex PCR reads, gives a single entry per CDR3 protein. The sample includes some 80,000 distinct CDR3 sequences, around 76% of them seen just once. No cell sorting was done before RNA was extracted from the tissue. Distant lung tissue was collected more than 3 cm away from the tumor edge. By proportion, this clonotype is medium-sized. Antigen: not known.

Input material: distant non-tumor lung tissue. The chain links TRBV11-1 to TRBJ2-1; TRBD2 is a possible D gene (6 bases). This TCR derives from a man aged 65 to 85 with non-small cell lung cancer. The CDR3 coding sequence is TGTGCCAGCAGCTCGGGAGTTGGCAATGAGCAGTTCTTC. Encoded protein: CASSSGVGNEQFF.